These 13 T cell receptor beta chains share one sample of origin, sequenced in a study of blood T cell repertoires in COVID-19. Generated by immunoSEQ multiplex PCR, the TCRdb table keeps only in-frame clones and is missing some. The data show tens of thousands of clones, around 85% seen once. The source material was peripheral blood. The source of these receptors is a man in his fifties or sixties with active or convalescent COVID-19.

This chain links TRBV28 with TRBJ1-5; D is undetermined. V lost 6 bases and J 1 base, leaving 10 bases between the germline ends. The V gene's germline CDR1 is MDHEN and CDR2 SYDVKM. This CDR3 is built from 14 residues. The CDR3 bases are TGTGCCAGCAGGCTCCCCCGGAGCAATCAGCCCCAGCATTTT. Protein sequence: CASRLPRSNQPQHF.

This clone was seen only a few times. The rearrangement links TRBV9 to TRBJ1-4; no firm D call. Germline CDR1 reads SGDLS; CDR2 reads YYNGEE. There are 13 residues in the CDR3. V gave up 4 bases and J gave up 8 bases, with 12 bases separating them. CDR3 bases: TGTGCCAGCAGCAACGGACCGGGAGAAAAACTGTTTTTT. Translated: CASSNGPGEKLFF. Together with reference TRBV9 and TRBJ1-4, the CDR3 gives the full variable domain: DSGVTQTPKHLITATGQRVTLRCSPRSGDLSVYWYQQSLDQGLQFLIQYYNGEERAKGNILERFSAQQFPDLHSELNLSSLELGDSALYFCASSNGPGEKLFFGSGTQLSVL.

This rearrangement joins TRBV5-6 to TRBJ2-2, with 11 bases matching TRBD2. Looked up from germline, CDR1 is SGHDT and CDR2 is YYEEEE. The CDR3 is made up of 19 amino acids. J gave up 5 bases and V 3 bases, and 15 bases lay outside the gene matches. CDR3 loop: CASSSLGLAGGRGTGELFF. Here the CDR3 DNA reads TGTGCCAGCAGCTCGCTCGGGCTAGCGGGAGGCCGGGGGACCGGGGAGCTGTTTTTT. The full variable domain, in which reference TRBV5-6 and TRBJ2-2 provide the parts outside the CDR3, is DAGVTQSPTHLIKTRGQQVTLRCSPKSGHDTVSWYQQALGQGPQFIFQYYEEEERQRGNFPDRFSGHQFPNYSSELNVNALLLGDSALYLCASSSLGLAGGRGTGELFFGEGSRLTVL.

The J gene is TRBJ2-2, the V gene TRBV6-5, with D possibly matching TRBD2 (6 bases). This CDR3 spans 15 amino acids. V was shortened by 7 bases and J by 5 bases, with 17 bases between the two germline ends. Germline V CDR1 and CDR2: MNHEY, SVGAGI. CDR3 amino acids: CASTIGGQVTGELFF. In DNA, the CDR3 is TGTGCCAGCACTATAGGAGGGCAGGTAACCGGGGAGCTGTTTTTT.

The V call is TRBV4-3, the J call TRBJ1-2; tentative D call: TRBD1 (5 bases). V was trimmed by 0 bases and J by 4 bases, leaving 12 bases between them. The CDR3 runs 15 residues. CDR1 and CDR2 (germline): LGHNA, YSLEER. Here the CDR3 reads CASSQDRQRLYGYTF. Here the CDR3 DNA reads TGCGCCAGCAGCCAAGACCGACAGCGTCTCTATGGCTACACCTTC.

This chain links TRBV3-1 (or the pseudogene TRBV3-2) with TRBJ1-3; 11 bases are a match to TRBD1. The germline V gene has CDR1 LGHDT and CDR2 YNNKEL (reference sequence). Trimming took 0 bases from V and 3 from J; bases not matched to a gene: 4. The CDR3 spans 17 residues. The CDR3 loop reads CASSQDRTGGFGNTIYF. The CDR3 DNA reads as TGTGCCAGCAGCCAAGATAGGACAGGGGGCTTTGGAAACACCATATATTTT.

J is TRBJ1-4 and V is TRBV5-1, with D maybe TRBD1 (5 bases). CDR1 is SGHRS and CDR2 is YFSETQ in the germline V gene. The V end lost 4 bases, the J end lost 0 bases, and 13 bases lay between the germline ends. The CDR3 loop spans 16 amino acids. The CDR3 DNA sequence: TGCGCCAGCAGCCGGGGGGAGAGAACAACTAATGAAAAACTGTTTTTT. It is translated as CASSRGERTTNEKLFF.

The chain links TRBV5-8 to TRBJ2-6; D may be TRBD2 (5 bases). The length of the CDR3 is 16 residues. Trimming pared 0 bases from V and 1 base from J, leaving 8 bases between. In germline, CDR1 is SGHTS, CDR2 YDEGEE. The CDR3 reads CASSLARVSGANVLTF. In DNA form, the CDR3 reads TGTGCCAGCAGCTTGGCGAGGGTTTCTGGGGCCAACGTCCTGACTTTC.

The V gene is TRBV2, the J gene TRBJ2-1; D is possibly TRBD2 (7 bases). This CDR3 has 13 amino acids. In germline, CDR1 is SNHLY, CDR2 FYNNEI. Trimming took 5 bases from V and 10 from J, leaving 15 bases between them. In DNA, the CDR3 is TGTGCCAGCAGTAAACTGGGCGGGGGCGAGCAGTTCTTC. Residues: CASSKLGGGEQFF.

A single count supports this clone. This chain uses TRBV19 with TRBJ2-6, with D possibly being TRBD2 (5 bases). Germline lookup yields CDR1 LNHDA and CDR2 SQIVND (reference sequence). CDR3 size: 13 residues. V was pared by 8 bases and J by 0 bases, with 5 bases between. CDR3 nucleotides: TGTGCCAGTCGGGGCTCTGGGGCCAACGTCCTGACTTTC. Translation gives CASRGSGANVLTF.

This clone was counted a single time. CDR3 loop: CASSATGANQPQHF. Written as DNA, the CDR3 is TGTGCCAGTAGTGCGACAGGAGCCAATCAGCCCCAGCATTTT. This rearrangement joins TRBV19 to TRBJ1-5, with D possibly matching TRBD1 (6 bases). Trimming removed 5 bases at V and 3 bases at J, with 11 bases between. The CDR3 loop spans 14 amino acids. The germline V gene encodes CDR1 LNHDA and CDR2 SQIVND (reference sequence).

This chain joins TRBV2 and TRBJ1-1; possible D gene TRBD1, 6 bases. Germline CDR1 and CDR2: SNHLY and FYNNEI. The CDR3 has 12 amino acids. V was cut by 4 bases and J by 3 bases, with 6 bases left in between. The DNA of the CDR3 is TGTGCCAGCAGTGGACAGGACACTGAAGCTTTCTTT. Encoded protein: CASSGQDTEAFF.

This chain uses TRBV3-1 (or the pseudogene TRBV3-2) with TRBJ2-5, with 7 positions matching TRBD2. Per germline, CDR1 LGHDT and CDR2 YNNKEL (reference sequence). The CDR3 is 16 amino acids. The junction had 12 bases not matched to a gene; V was cut back by 4 bases and J by 4 bases. The CDR3 DNA is TGTGCCAGCAGCCTCTCCAGTGGTCTAGCGGCAGAGACCCAGTACTTC. Translating gives CASSLSSGLAAETQYF.